This TCR beta chain was captured by sequencing in a study of CD8 T cells in Susac syndrome. RNA was extracted with the RNeasy kit, and a quantity of about 0.45 to 1 ug was reverse transcribed using random hexamers. A single record per CDR3 protein comes from TCRdb applying MiXCR to the immunoSEQ multiplex PCR reads. The sample consists of 400,000 or so distinct CDR3 sequences, more than 70% of them appearing once. CDR1 SGHDT and CDR2 YYEEEE come from the germline V gene. Trimming removed 2 bases at V and 5 bases at J, with 16 bases between. The CDR3 runs to 15 residues. The gene calls are TRBV5-6 and TRBJ1-1; no clear D. The sample comprised CD8+ T cells from PBMCs. The receptor was derived from a human donor with multiple sclerosis. The CDR3 DNA is TGTGCCAGCAGCTTAACGAGCTCTCCGAGGACTGAAGCTTTCTTT. This encodes CASSLTSSPRTEAFF.